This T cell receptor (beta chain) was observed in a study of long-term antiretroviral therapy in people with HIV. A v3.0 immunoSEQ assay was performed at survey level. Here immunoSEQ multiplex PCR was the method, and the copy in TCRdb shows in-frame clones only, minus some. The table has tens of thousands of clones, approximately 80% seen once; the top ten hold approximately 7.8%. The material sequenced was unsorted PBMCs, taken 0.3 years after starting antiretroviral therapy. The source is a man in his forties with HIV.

The CDR3 loop is CASSLSGMGQPQHF. CDR3 nucleotides: TGTGCCAGCAGTTTATCAGGGATGGGTCAGCCCCAGCATTTT. The V and J genes are TRBV27 and TRBJ1-5; D not certain. Germline CDR1 is MNHEY and CDR2 is SMNVEV (reference sequence). The CDR3 length is 14 residues. Trimming took 0 bases from V and 6 from J, leaving 9 bases between them.